This T cell receptor beta chain was documented in a study of cytomegalovirus exposure and HLA in healthy donors. PCR employed 60 Vbeta and 13 Jbeta primers. The table came from immunoSEQ multiplex PCR; TCRdb's copy has only in-frame clones and leaves some out. Among approximately 200,000 clones, 82% were seen once, and the ten largest hold around 6.3%. Trimming stripped 4 bases from V and 8 bases from J, with 17 bases between. CDR1 and CDR2 (germline): SGHDN, FVKESK. This CDR3 has 14 amino acids. Sequencing used PBMCs. J is TRBJ1-2 and V is TRBV14; D may be TRBD1 (6 bases). This clonotype was obtained from a woman in her fifties or sixties in good health and CMV-seropositive. The CDR3 loop reads CASSPRGGVGGYTF. The CDR3, as DNA: TGTGCCAGCAGCCCCCGCGGGGGCGTTGGGGGCTACACCTTC. Full variable domain (remainder filled in from reference TRBV14 and TRBJ1-2): EAGVTQFPSHSVIEKGQTVTLRCDPISGHDNLYWYRRVMGKEIKFLLHFVKESKQDESGMPNNRFLAERTGGTYSTLKVQPAELEDSGVYFCASSPRGGVGGYTFGSGTRLTVV.